One sample yielded the 18 T cell receptor beta chains listed below, sequenced in a study of blood T cell repertoires in COVID-19. Method: immunoSEQ multiplex PCR; TCRdb's copy keeps in-frame clones and lacks some. The profile shows 120,000 to 150,000 clones, approximately 88% of them singletons. Sequencing was carried out using PBMCs or T cells enriched from blood (not recorded which). The receptors here all came from a woman aged 30 to 39 with acute COVID-19.

The chain joins TRBV5-1 to TRBJ2-6; D remains unclear. V was cut by 0 bases and J by 0 bases, with 7 bases left in between. Per the germline V gene, CDR1 is SGHRS and CDR2 is YFSETQ. The CDR3 runs 16 residues. CDR3 protein: CASSLEAVSGANVLTF. CDR3 DNA: TGCGCCAGCAGCTTGGAGGCGGTCTCTGGGGCCAACGTCCTGACTTTC. Using reference TRBV5-1 and TRBJ2-6 for the parts outside the CDR3, the full variable domain is KAGVTQTPRYLIKTRGQQVTLSCSPISGHRSVSWYQQTPGQGLQFLFEYFSETQRNKGNFPGRFSGRQFSNSRSEMNVSTLELGDSALYLCASSLEAVSGANVLTFGAGSRLTVL.

This clone appeared once. The chain combines TRBV7-9 with TRBJ1-1; 8 nucleotides line up with TRBD1. This CDR3 region has 17 residues. The germline gives CDR1 SEHNR, CDR2 FQNEAQ (reference sequence). J was trimmed by 5 bases and V by 2 bases; bases with no gene match: 13. The CDR3: CASSLSRGRGLRTEAFF. CDR3 nucleotides: TGTGCCAGCAGCTTAAGCAGGGGGCGGGGGCTTCGGACTGAAGCTTTCTTT. Full variable domain (rest looked up from reference TRBV7-9 and TRBJ1-1): DTGVSQNPRHKITKRGQNVTFRCDPISEHNRLYWYRQTLGQGPEFLTYFQNEAQLEKSRLLSDRFSAERPKGSFSTLEIQRTEQGDSAMYLCASSLSRGRGLRTEAFFGQGTRLTVV.

This chain joins TRBV5-1 and TRBJ1-2; TRBD1 matches at 7 bases. Germline V CDR1 and CDR2: SGHRS, YFSETQ. The V and J ends lost 4 bases and 8 bases, in that order; junction bases with no gene match: 11. This CDR3 has 14 residues. In DNA form, the CDR3 reads TGCGCCAGCAGCCAATTGACAGGGTTGGAGGGCTACACCTTC. Residues: CASSQLTGLEGYTF.

This chain connects TRBV11-2 to TRBJ2-3, with D tentatively TRBD1 (6 bases). CDR1 and CDR2 (germline): SGHAT, FQNNGV. Trimming took off 2 bases at V and 6 bases at J, with 18 bases between the two ends. This CDR3 is 16 amino acids long. The CDR3 reads CASSLSFEQGPDTQYF. The CDR3 DNA sequence: TGTGCCAGCAGCTTATCTTTCGAACAGGGCCCCGATACGCAGTATTTT.

This chain joins TRBV20-1 and TRBJ2-1; D uncertain. The V gene lost 4 bases and the J gene lost 3 bases, with 4 bases spanning the gap. The CDR3 covers 11 residues. The germline CDR1 and CDR2 sequences are DFQATT and SNEGSKA (reference sequence). The CDR3 nucleotides read TGCAGTGCTACCCACTACAATGAGCAGTTCTTC. Translation: CSATHYNEQFF.

The chain combines TRBV5-1 with TRBJ1-2; TRBD1 matches at 8 bases. The CDR3 is 16 amino acids. Germline trimming cut 4 bases from V and 0 bases from J; bases unmatched to any gene: 8. CDR1 is SGHRS and CDR2 is YFSETQ in the germline V gene. The CDR3 reads CASSGGQVNANYGYTF. In DNA form, the CDR3 reads TGCGCCAGCAGCGGGGGACAGGTGAACGCTAACTATGGCTACACCTTC. Based on the CDR3 plus reference TRBV5-1 and TRBJ1-2, the full variable domain is KAGVTQTPRYLIKTRGQQVTLSCSPISGHRSVSWYQQTPGQGLQFLFEYFSETQRNKGNFPGRFSGRQFSNSRSEMNVSTLELGDSALYLCASSGGQVNANYGYTFGSGTRLTVV.

The chain employs TRBV20-1 and TRBJ2-3; D possibly corresponds to TRBD2 (5 bases). V shed 3 bases and J shed 3 bases, with 7 bases lying between them. The length of the CDR3 is 12 residues. Germline CDR1 is DFQATT and CDR2 is SNEGSKA (reference sequence). The CDR3 DNA is TGCAGTGCTAGTGGGAGAACAGATACGCAGTATTTT. Its translation: CSASGRTDTQYF.

There are a few counts of this clone. The chain employs TRBV12-2 and TRBJ2-4; the table's D call, TRBD1, was not checked against the DNA. TRBV12-2 is described as a pseudogene. The CDR3 runs to 17 residues. CDR3 DNA: TGTGCAAGTCGCTCAGGAAGGACCGGGACAGGGAAAAACATTCAGTACTTC. This codes for CASRSGRTGTGKNIQYF.

This clone came up once. The CDR3, as DNA: TGTGCCAGCTCACCCGCTAGCAGCTCAGCCGGGGAGCTGTTTTTT. This sequence encodes CASSPASSSAGELFF. The rearrangement links TRBV18 to TRBJ2-2, with a possible D match to TRBD2 (5 bases). Looked up from germline, CDR1 is KGHSH and CDR2 is LQKENI. Between the trimmed V and J ends, which lost 3 bases and 6 bases, there was a span of 14 bases. CDR3 length: 15 residues.

The chain employs TRBV7-3 and TRBJ2-6; D possibly corresponds to TRBD2 (6 bases). From germline, CDR1 is SGHTA and CDR2 FQGTGA. The CDR3 is made up of 14 amino acids. Deletions cut 5 bases from V and 2 bases from J, with 7 bases between. CDR3: CASSPSAGANVLTF. The CDR3 DNA reads TGTGCCAGCAGCCCTAGCGCTGGGGCCAACGTCCTGACTTTC.

This sequence joins TRBV15 and TRBJ2-7; D is perhaps TRBD2 (5 bases). The CDR3 is made up of 13 amino acids. Trimming removed 5 bases from V and 2 bases from J, with 10 bases in between. Germline V lookup: CDR1 LNHNV, CDR2 YYDKDF (reference sequence). The CDR3 protein is CATSSSGTYEQYF. DNA of the CDR3: TGTGCCACCAGCTCCAGCGGCACCTACGAGCAGTACTTC.

The genes are TRBV5-1 and TRBJ1-3, with 9 bases aligning to TRBD1. Per germline, CDR1 SGHRS and CDR2 YFSETQ. The CDR3 has 14 amino acids. V lost 4 bases to trimming and J lost 8 bases; unmatched junction nucleotides: 7. CDR3 nucleotide sequence: TGCGCCAGCAGCCCGGGACAGGGCTGGGACACCATATATTTT. Its translation: CASSPGQGWDTIYF.

The J gene is TRBJ1-5, the V gene TRBV28; TRBD1 aligns across 9 bases. The V and J ends lost 2 bases and 7 bases, in that order; junction bases with no gene match: 6. Per the germline V gene, CDR1 is MDHEN and CDR2 is SYDVKM. The CDR3 contains 15 residues. The CDR3 bases are TGTGCCAGCAGTTTAGGGGACAGGGATGGACAGCCCCAGCATTTT. It codes for CASSLGDRDGQPQHF.

V gene TRBV7-2 combines with J gene TRBJ2-7; maybe TRBD1 (6 bases). This CDR3 is 15 amino acids long. Deletions cut 6 bases from V and 2 bases from J, with 17 bases between. Germline V gene data show CDR1 as SGHTA and CDR2 as FQGNSA. The CDR3 here is CASSIQGPHTYEQYF. CDR3 coding DNA: TGTGCCAGCAGTATCCAGGGGCCCCACACCTACGAGCAGTACTTC.

This chain joins TRBV9 and TRBJ2-1, with 10 bases matching TRBD2. Germline V gives CDR1 SGDLS, CDR2 YYNGEE. The CDR3 has 17 amino acids. The V and J ends lost 2 bases and 5 bases, in that order; junction bases with no gene match: 10. CDR3 bases: TGTGCCAGCAGCGTCCACGAACTAGCGGGGATTAACAATGAGCAGTTCTTC. This encodes CASSVHELAGINNEQFF.

The chain uses TRBV3-1 (or the pseudogene TRBV3-2) and TRBJ2-3, with a tentative D call TRBD2 (6 bases). Trimming took off 1 base at V and 2 bases at J, with 10 bases between the two ends. Germline CDR1 and CDR2: LGHDT and YNNKEL (reference sequence). The CDR3 loop spans 15 amino acids. CDR3 nucleotide sequence: TGTGCCAGCAGCCAAGTCGGGGGAGTCACAGATACGCAGTATTTT. Amino acid sequence: CASSQVGGVTDTQYF.

The chain couples TRBV28 to TRBJ1-2, with D uncertain. V gave up 7 bases and J gave up 0 bases, with 6 bases separating them. Germline V gene data show CDR1 as MDHEN and CDR2 as SYDVKM. The CDR3 is 12 residues long. The CDR3, as DNA: TGTGCCAGCACCGGTTCTAACTATGGCTACACCTTC. It yields the protein CASTGSNYGYTF.

This clone was counted between two and nine times. V gene TRBV6-1 combines with J gene TRBJ1-6, with 7 nucleotides matching TRBD1. The CDR3 consists of 16 residues. Germline values: CDR1 MNHNS, CDR2 SASEGT. Germline trimming cut 0 bases from V and 7 bases from J; bases unmatched to any gene: 6. DNA for the CDR3: TGTGCCAGCAGTGAAGCGCAAGGGACAGCAAATTCACCCCTCCACTTT. Translating it yields CASSEAQGTANSPLHF.